These 10 T cell receptor beta chains came from one sample sequenced in a study of blood T cell repertoires in COVID-19. Libraries were prepared by immunoSEQ multiplex PCR; TCRdb keeps only in-frame clonotypes and omits some of them. The sample has over 150,000 clones, around 89% seen once. Sample: peripheral blood. The receptors come from a man aged 18 to 30 who had recovered from COVID-19.

The chain has TRBV5-5 and TRBJ2-3; 7 bases map to TRBD2. V dropped 3 bases and J dropped 1; count of bases not matched to a gene: 2. The CDR3 covers 14 residues. Germline assignment: CDR1 SGHKS and CDR2 YYEKEE (reference sequence). The CDR3 is CASSWGGGTDTQYF. DNA of the CDR3: TGTGCCAGCAGCTGGGGGGGTGGCACAGATACGCAGTATTTT.

The chain carries TRBV6-5 and TRBJ2-2, with TRBD2 matching over 7 bases. Germline V gene sequence: CDR1 MNHEY, CDR2 SVGAGI. V was pared by 2 bases and J by 0 bases, with 3 bases of the junction left unmatched. The CDR3 covers 16 residues. CDR3 sequence reads: CASSYGRGANTGELFF. The CDR3 DNA reads as TGTGCCAGCAGTTACGGTCGGGGGGCGAACACCGGGGAGCTGTTTTTT.

The chain combines TRBV27 with TRBJ1-5; D not certain. Germline-derived CDR1 and CDR2 are MNHEY and SMNVEV (reference sequence). V was shortened by 3 bases and J by 5 bases, with 8 bases between the two germline ends. This CDR3 spans 13 amino acids. The CDR3: CASSFRAYQPQHF. The DNA of the CDR3 is TGTGCCAGCAGTTTTCGCGCGTATCAGCCCCAGCATTTT.

A few counts support this clone. The chain carries TRBV10-3 and TRBJ1-1, with D unresolved. The length of the CDR3 is 12 residues. V shed 6 bases and J shed 5 bases, with 10 bases lying between them. Germline CDR1 is ENHRY and CDR2 is SYGVKD. In DNA form, the CDR3 reads TGTGCCATCAGCTCCATAGAGACTGAAGCTTTCTTT. Amino acids: CAISSIETEAFF.

This chain joins TRBV5-6 and TRBJ2-7; 8 nucleotides match TRBD2. This CDR3 has 14 residues. Germline loops: CDR1 SGHDT, CDR2 YYEEEE. V was pared by 0 bases and J by 2 bases, with 1 base of the junction left unmatched. The CDR3, as DNA: TGTGCCAGCAGCTTGGGCGGGGGGACCTACGAGCAGTACTTC. Encoded protein: CASSLGGGTYEQYF.

V gene TRBV6-2 or TRBV6-3 combines with J gene TRBJ1-5; tentatively, D is TRBD1 (6 bases). CDR1 MNHEY and CDR2 SVGEGT come from the germline V gene. The V and J ends lost 5 bases and 9 bases respectively, with 14 bases between them. This CDR3 spans 13 amino acids. CDR3 sequence reads: CASSVGGARPQHF. The CDR3 DNA reads TGTGCCAGCAGTGTGGGGGGGGCGCGGCCCCAGCATTTT.

The V gene is TRBV27, the J gene TRBJ2-3; no reliable D call. Trimming stripped 6 bases from V and 2 bases from J, with 15 bases between. The CDR3 sequence is 15 residues long. Germline loops: CDR1 MNHEY, CDR2 SMNVEV (reference sequence). The DNA of the CDR3 is TGTGCCAGCAGGGCGAGGTCGAGACCCACAGATACGCAGTATTTT. Encoded protein: CASRARSRPTDTQYF.

The chain uses TRBV27 and TRBJ2-4; 8 positions agree with TRBD1. The CDR3 totals 14 residues. CDR1 is MNHEY and CDR2 is SMNVEV in the germline V gene (reference sequence). V shed 6 bases, J shed 2 bases, and the junction held 3 bases outside the gene matches. The CDR3 nucleotides are TGTGCCAGCAGCACAGGGGGGTCCAAAAACATTCAGTACTTC. Amino acid sequence: CASSTGGSKNIQYF.

The rearrangement links TRBV5-1 to TRBJ2-7, with D possibly being TRBD1 (5 bases). Germline CDR1 is SGHRS and CDR2 is YFSETQ. CDR3 length: 15 amino acids. The V and J ends lost 1 base and 7 bases respectively, with 18 bases between them. CDR3 coding DNA: TGCGCCAGCAGCTTGAGGGCAGGGTTCAGCTGGGAGCAGTACTTC. It encodes CASSLRAGFSWEQYF.

The chain employs TRBV6-2 or TRBV6-3 and TRBJ2-1, with 9 nucleotides matching TRBD2. Germline assignment: CDR1 MNHEY and CDR2 SVGEGT. This CDR3 has 16 amino acids. J was trimmed by 5 bases and V by 2 bases; bases with no gene match: 7. CDR3 DNA sequence: TGTGCCAGCAGTTACAGGGAGCGGGAGGTCCACAATGAGCAGTTCTTC. Translation gives CASSYREREVHNEQFF.